This TCR beta chain was retrieved from a study of blood T cell repertoires in COVID-19. Study-wide background: Material from acute and convalescent COVID-19 was sourced from the United States, Italy and Spain. The cDNA or gDNA used as material had been derived from T cells, B-cell-depleted T cells, or PBMCs.

As originally analysed: Researchers report that nucleated cell counts were estimated from reference gene primer amplification. TCRdb keeps only in-frame clones here, not all; method: immunoSEQ multiplex PCR. D and trimming come from the DNA, and the V and J calls and clone size come from that table. The top ten clones hold 40% to 50% of a sample with under 80,000 clones, 75% to 85% of them seen once. The ends were cut back, 0 bases at V and 10 bases at J, with 13 bases in the middle. CDR1 and CDR2 (germline): MGHRA, YSYEKL. There are 15 residues in the CDR3. What was sequenced was peripheral blood. This receptor was taken from an elderly man with acute or convalescent COVID-19. The chain carries TRBV4-1 and TRBJ1-6, with D hard to call. The CDR3 here is CASSQDPSDRSPLHF. CDR3 bases: TGCGCCAGCAGCCAAGACCCCTCCGATCGGTCACCCCTCCACTTT.